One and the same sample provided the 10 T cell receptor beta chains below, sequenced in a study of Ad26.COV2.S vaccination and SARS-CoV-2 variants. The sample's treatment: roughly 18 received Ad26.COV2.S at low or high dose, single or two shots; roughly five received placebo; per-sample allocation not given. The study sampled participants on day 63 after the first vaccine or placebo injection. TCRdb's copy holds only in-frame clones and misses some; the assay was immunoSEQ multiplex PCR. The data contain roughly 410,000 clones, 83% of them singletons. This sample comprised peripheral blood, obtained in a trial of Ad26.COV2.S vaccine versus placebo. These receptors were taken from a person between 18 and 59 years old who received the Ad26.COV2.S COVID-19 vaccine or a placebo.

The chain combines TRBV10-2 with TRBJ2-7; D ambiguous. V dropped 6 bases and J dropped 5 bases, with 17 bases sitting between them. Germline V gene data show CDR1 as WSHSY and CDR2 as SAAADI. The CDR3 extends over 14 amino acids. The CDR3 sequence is CASREDLPGHEQYF. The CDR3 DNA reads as TGCGCCAGCAGAGAGGACCTCCCAGGACACGAGCAGTACTTC.

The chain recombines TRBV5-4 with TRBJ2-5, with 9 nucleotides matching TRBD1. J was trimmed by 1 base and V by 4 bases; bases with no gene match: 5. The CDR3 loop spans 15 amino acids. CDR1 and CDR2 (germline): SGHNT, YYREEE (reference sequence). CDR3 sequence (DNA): TGTGCCAGCAGCCGACAGACAGGGGGCCAAGAGACCCAGTACTTC. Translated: CASSRQTGGQETQYF.

The CDR3 is CASSQDRAGANTGELFF. As DNA, the CDR3 is TGCGCCAGCAGCCAAGATAGGGCGGGGGCTAACACCGGGGAGCTGTTTTTT. The chain has TRBV4-1 and TRBJ2-2, with a weak D call TRBD2 (7 bases). Trimming left V 0 bases short and J 2 bases short, with 13 bases between. The CDR3 contains 17 residues. Germline assignment: CDR1 MGHRA and CDR2 YSYEKL.

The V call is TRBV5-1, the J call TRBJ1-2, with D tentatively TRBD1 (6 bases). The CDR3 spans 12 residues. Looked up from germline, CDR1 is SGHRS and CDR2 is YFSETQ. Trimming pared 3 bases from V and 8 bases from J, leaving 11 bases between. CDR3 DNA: TGCGCCAGCAGCTCGACCGGACAGGGCTACACCTTC. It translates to CASSSTGQGYTF.

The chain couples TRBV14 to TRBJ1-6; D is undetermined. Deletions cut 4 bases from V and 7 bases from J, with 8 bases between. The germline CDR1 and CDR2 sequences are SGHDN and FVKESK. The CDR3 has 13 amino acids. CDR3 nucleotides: TGTGCCAGCAGCCTCTCGAGAAATTCACCCCTCCACTTT. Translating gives CASSLSRNSPLHF.

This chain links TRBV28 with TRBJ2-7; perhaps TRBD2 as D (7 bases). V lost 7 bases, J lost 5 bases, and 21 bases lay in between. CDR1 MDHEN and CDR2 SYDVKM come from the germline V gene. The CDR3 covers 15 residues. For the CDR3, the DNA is TGTGCCAGCACTCTGATCCCGGGGGGCCGCAACGAGCAGTACTTC. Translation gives CASTLIPGGRNEQYF.

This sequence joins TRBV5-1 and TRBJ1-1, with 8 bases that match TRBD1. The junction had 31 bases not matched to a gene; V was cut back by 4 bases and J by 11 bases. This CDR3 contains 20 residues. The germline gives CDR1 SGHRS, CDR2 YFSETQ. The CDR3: CASSPNIGDRDRRHGGEAFF. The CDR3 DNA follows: TGCGCCAGCAGCCCAAACATTGGAGACCGGGACAGGAGACACGGGGGGGAGGCTTTCTTT.

CDR3 residues: CASSHYPTGANGYTF. CDR3 in DNA: TGTGCCAGCAGTCACTACCCGACAGGGGCCAATGGCTACACCTTC. The rearrangement joins TRBV6-5 to TRBJ1-2; 8 bases match TRBD1. The CDR3 contains 15 residues. The V and J ends lost 5 bases and 6 bases, in that order; junction bases with no gene match: 11. Per germline, CDR1 MNHEY and CDR2 SVGAGI.

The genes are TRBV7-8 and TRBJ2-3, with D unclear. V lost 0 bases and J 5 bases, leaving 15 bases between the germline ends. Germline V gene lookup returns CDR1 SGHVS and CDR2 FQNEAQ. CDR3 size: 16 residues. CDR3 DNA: TGTGCCAGCAGCTTAGCAAATGGTTATGGAAGAGATACGCAGTATTTT. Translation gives CASSLANGYGRDTQYF.

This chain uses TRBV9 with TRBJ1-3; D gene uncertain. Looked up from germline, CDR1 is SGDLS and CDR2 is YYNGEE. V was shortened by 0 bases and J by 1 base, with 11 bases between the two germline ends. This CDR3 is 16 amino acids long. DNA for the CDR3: TGTGCCAGCAGCGTAGGCTCGAGCTATTCTGGAAACACCATATATTTT. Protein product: CASSVGSSYSGNTIYF.